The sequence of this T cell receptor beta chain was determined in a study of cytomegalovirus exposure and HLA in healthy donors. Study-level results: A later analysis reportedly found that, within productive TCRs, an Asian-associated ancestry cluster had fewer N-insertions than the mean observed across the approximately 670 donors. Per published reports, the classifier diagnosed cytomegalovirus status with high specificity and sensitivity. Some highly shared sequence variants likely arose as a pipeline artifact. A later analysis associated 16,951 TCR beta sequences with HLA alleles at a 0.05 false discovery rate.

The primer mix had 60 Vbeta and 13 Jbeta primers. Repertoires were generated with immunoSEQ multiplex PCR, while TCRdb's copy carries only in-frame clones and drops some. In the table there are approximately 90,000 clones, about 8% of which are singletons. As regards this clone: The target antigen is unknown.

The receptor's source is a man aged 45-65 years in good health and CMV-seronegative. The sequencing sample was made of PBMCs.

CDR3: CASRERSTYEQYF. CDR3 bases: TGTGCCAGCAGAGAGAGAAGTACCTACGAGCAGTACTTC. This chain joins TRBV7-2 and TRBJ2-7, with no clear D. The V gene's germline CDR1 is SGHTA and CDR2 FQGNSA. V was trimmed by 6 bases and J by 2 bases, leaving 11 bases between them. The CDR3 has 13 residues. The full variable domain, completed using reference TRBV7-2 and TRBJ2-7, is GAGVSQSPSNKVTEKGKDVELRCDPISGHTALYWYRQSLGQGLEFLIYFQGNSAPDKSGLPSDRFSAERTGGSVSTLTIQRTQQEDSAVYLCASRERSTYEQYFGPGTRLTVT.